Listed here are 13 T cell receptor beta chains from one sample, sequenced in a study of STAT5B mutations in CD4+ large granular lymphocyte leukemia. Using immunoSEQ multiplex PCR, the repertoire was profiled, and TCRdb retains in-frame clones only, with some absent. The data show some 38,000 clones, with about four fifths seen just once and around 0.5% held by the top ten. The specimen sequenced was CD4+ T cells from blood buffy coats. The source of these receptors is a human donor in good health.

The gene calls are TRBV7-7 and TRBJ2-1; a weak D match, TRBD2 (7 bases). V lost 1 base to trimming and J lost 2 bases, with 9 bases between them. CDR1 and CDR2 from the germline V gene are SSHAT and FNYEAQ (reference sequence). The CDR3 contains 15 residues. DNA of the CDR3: TGTGCCAGCAGCTTAGTAGGGGGGGCCTACAATGAGCAGTTCTTC. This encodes CASSLVGGAYNEQFF.

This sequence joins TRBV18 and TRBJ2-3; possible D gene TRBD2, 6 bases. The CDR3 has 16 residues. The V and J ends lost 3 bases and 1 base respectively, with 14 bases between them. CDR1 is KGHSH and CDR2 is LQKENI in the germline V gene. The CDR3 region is CASSPPGGAGTDTQYF. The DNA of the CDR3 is TGTGCCAGCTCACCCCCCGGCGGGGCTGGCACAGATACGCAGTATTTT.

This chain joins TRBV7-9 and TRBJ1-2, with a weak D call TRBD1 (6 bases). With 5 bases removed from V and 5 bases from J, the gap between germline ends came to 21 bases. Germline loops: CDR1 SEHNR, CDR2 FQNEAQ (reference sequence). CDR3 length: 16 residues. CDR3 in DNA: TGTGCCAGCAGCCCCGGGGGCAGTCTCGGATCTTATGGCTACACCTTC. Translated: CASSPGGSLGSYGYTF.

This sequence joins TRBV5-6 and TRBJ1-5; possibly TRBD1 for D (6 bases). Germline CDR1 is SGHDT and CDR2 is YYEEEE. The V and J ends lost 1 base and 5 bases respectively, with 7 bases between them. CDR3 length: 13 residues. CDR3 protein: CASSLSGDQPQHF. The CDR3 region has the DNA TGTGCCAGCAGCTTGTCAGGGGATCAGCCCCAGCATTTT. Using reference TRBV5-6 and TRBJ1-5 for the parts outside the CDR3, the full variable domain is DAGVTQSPTHLIKTRGQQVTLRCSPKSGHDTVSWYQQALGQGPQFIFQYYEEEERQRGNFPDRFSGHQFPNYSSELNVNALLLGDSALYLCASSLSGDQPQHFGDGTRLSIL.

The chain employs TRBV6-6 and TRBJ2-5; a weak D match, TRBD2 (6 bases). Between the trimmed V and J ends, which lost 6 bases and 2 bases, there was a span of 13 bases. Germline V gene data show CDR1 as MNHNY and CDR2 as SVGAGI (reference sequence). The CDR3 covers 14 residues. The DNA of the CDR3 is TGTGCCAGCAGCCCCCCGGGACTGCAAGAGACCCAGTACTTC. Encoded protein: CASSPPGLQETQYF.

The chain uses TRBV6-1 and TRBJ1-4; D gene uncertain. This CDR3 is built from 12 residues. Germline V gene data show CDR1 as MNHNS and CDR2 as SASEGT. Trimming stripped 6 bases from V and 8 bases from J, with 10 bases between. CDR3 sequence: CASSPEGEKLFF. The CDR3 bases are TGTGCCAGCAGCCCAGAAGGCGAAAAACTGTTTTTT.

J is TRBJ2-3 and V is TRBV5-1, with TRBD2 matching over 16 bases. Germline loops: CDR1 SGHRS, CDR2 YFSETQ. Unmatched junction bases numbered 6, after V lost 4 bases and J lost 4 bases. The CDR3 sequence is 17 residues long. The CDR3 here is CASSLGTSGGASDTQYF. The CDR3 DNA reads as TGCGCCAGCAGCCTGGGGACTAGCGGGGGGGCCTCAGATACGCAGTATTTT.

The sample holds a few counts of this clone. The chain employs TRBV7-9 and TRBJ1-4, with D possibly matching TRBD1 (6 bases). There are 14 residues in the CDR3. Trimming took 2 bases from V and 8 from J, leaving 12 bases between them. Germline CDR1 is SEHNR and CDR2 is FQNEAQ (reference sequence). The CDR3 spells CASSLSQGGEKLFF. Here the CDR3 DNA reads TGTGCCAGCAGCTTATCACAGGGCGGAGAAAAACTGTTTTTT.

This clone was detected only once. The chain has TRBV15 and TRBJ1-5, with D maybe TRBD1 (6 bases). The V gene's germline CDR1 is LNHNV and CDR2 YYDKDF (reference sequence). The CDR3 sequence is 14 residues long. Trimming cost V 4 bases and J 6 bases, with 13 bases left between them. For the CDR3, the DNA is TGTGCCACCAGCACGGGTCAGGGGACTCAGCCCCAGCATTTT. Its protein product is CATSTGQGTQPQHF.

The DNA of the CDR3 is TGTGCCATCAGTGTGGGTGGGGGAAATCAGCCCCAGCATTTT. It encodes CAISVGGGNQPQHF. The rearrangement joins TRBV10-3 to TRBJ1-5; D perhaps matches TRBD1 (5 bases). Per the germline V gene, CDR1 is ENHRY and CDR2 is SYGVKD. The CDR3 totals 14 residues. Trimming pared 4 bases from V and 4 bases from J, leaving 11 bases between.

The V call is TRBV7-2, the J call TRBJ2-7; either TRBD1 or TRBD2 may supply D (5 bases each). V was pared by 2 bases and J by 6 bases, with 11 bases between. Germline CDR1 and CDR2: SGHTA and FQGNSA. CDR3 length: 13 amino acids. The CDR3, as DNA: TGTGCCAGCAGCTTAATTGCGAGGGGCGAGCAGTACTTC. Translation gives CASSLIARGEQYF.

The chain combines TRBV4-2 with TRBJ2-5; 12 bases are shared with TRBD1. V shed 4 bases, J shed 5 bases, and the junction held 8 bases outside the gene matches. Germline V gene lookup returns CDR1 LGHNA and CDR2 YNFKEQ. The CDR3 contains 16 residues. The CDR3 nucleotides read TGTGCCAGCAGCCCCCACCGGGACAGGGGGCGGGAGACCCAGTACTTC. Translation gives CASSPHRDRGRETQYF.

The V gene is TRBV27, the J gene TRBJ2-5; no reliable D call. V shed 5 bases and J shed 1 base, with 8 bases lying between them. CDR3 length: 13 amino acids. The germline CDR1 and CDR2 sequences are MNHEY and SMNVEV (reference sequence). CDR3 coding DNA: TGTGCCAGCAGTCGAGACTCCCAAGAGACCCAGTACTTC. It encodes CASSRDSQETQYF.